This is a list of T cell receptor beta chains from one sample in a study of T cells in Graves' hyperthyroidism and ophthalmopathy. MiXCR, run by TCRdb on the multiplex PCR reads, gives a single entry per CDR3 protein. Of hundreds of thousands of distinct CDR3 sequences listed, more than 12% are singletons. Sequenced sample: blood. These receptors came from a woman in her forties or fifties with Graves' ophthalmopathy. Each CDR3 is given with its conserved first and last residue. Fields, in order: J gene, clone size, V gene, D gene, CDR3 DNA, CDR3 protein. A D gene is named only where the DNA matches it firmly. Clone size is not always given. Where it is, it says once, few, many or a class for expanded clones.

TRBJ1-2	many	TRBV2	-	TGTGCCAGCGAACAGAGCCACCCCAGCTACACCTTC	CASEQSHPSYTF
TRBJ2-7	few	TRBV29-1	-	TGCAGCGTTGACCTCCAGGGGAGCTCCTACGAGCAGTACTTC	CSVDLQGSSYEQYF
TRBJ2-3	many	TRBV7-2	TRBD2	TGTGCCAGCAGCTTAGGTGCTAGCGGAAGAAACACAGATACGCAGTATTTT	CASSLGASGRNTDTQYF
TRBJ1-1	-	TRBV5-1	TRBD1	TGCGCCAGCAGCACCTTCAGGGGGTTGACTGAAGCTTTCTTT	CASSTFRGLTEAFF
TRBJ1-6	many	TRBV28	-	TGTGCCAGCAGTTTAAAAGCCTCCCAGGGGATTTATAATTCACCCCTCCACTTT	CASSLKASQGIYNSPLHF
TRBJ2-5	-	TRBV6-9	TRBD2	TGCGCCAGTTGGCTAGCGGGAGATTCTTCTGTTGAGACCCAGTACTTC	CASWLAGDSSVETQYF
TRBJ2-1	many	TRBV11-2	TRBD2	TGTGCCAGCAGCTTAGGCTTGCGGGAGGGCCCTGGGAATGAGCAGTTCTTC	CASSLGLREGPGNEQFF
TRBJ2-3	many	TRBV14	-	TGTGCCAGCAGCCAAGTCCCCACAGATACGCAGTATTTT	CASSQVPTDTQYF
TRBJ1-6	-	TRBV10-3	-	TGTGCCATCAGTGAGTCTCGAGAAATTCATAATTCACCCCTCCACTTT	CAISESREIHNSPLHF
TRBJ2-4	few	TRBV19	-	TGTGCCAGCGGAGCAGGGTTGGAATTGAACATTCAGTACTTC	CASGAGLELNIQYF
TRBJ2-7	-	TRBV4-1	-	TGCGCCAGCAGCTCTCCCGGTAAGGGAAGTAACGAGCAGTACTTC	CASSSPGKGSNEQYF
TRBJ2-3	-	TRBV19	-	TGTGCCAGTAGTCAACCCGGGTTAGATACGCAGTATTTT	CASSQPGLDTQYF
TRBJ2-1	-	TRBV7-3	TRBD2	TGTGCCAGCAGCTTAACGAGACTAGCGGGGGATAATGAGCAGTTCTTC	CASSLTRLAGDNEQFF
TRBJ2-1	many	TRBV20-1	-	TGCAGTGCTAGAGTCGGCGGGAATGAGCAGTTCTTC	CSARVGGNEQFF
TRBJ1-1	many	TRBV5-5	-	TGTGCCAGCAGCTTGGCCACGGGGGTAGGCACTGAAGCTTTCTTT	CASSLATGVGTEAFF
TRBJ2-1	many	TRBV27	TRBD2	TGTGCCAGCAGGCGGGAGGACTCCAATGAGCAGTTCTTC	CASRREDSNEQFF
TRBJ2-7	many	TRBV7-2	-	TGTGCCAGCAGCTTAGTGGTGCCAGGGCGCGAGCAGTACTTC	CASSLVVPGREQYF
TRBJ1-1	few	TRBV9	TRBD1	TGTGCCAGCAGCGTAGACAGGGGGTTAAGCACTGAAGCTTTCTTT	CASSVDRGLSTEAFF
TRBJ2-2	few	TRBV29-1	TRBD2	TGCAGCGCCGTGGGACTAGCGGGGGTGAGCGGGGAGCTGTTTTTT	CSAVGLAGVSGELFF
TRBJ2-2	few	TRBV6-2/TRBV6-3	-	TGTGCCAGCAGTTACCCGACGGTCCTCACCGGGGAGCTGTTTTTT	CASSYPTVLTGELFF
TRBJ1-4	-	TRBV5-1	-	TGCGCCAGCAGCTTAGGATATAATGAAAAACTGTTTTTT	CASSLGYNEKLFF
TRBJ2-1	once	TRBV6-2/TRBV6-3	-	TGTGCCAGCAGTTACTCGAACTCCCAGGGTAGGGATGAGCAGTTCTTC	CASSYSNSQGRDEQFF
TRBJ1-6	-	TRBV7-9	-	TGTGCCAGCAGCTTAGCTCAGGGGTCCTCACCCCTCCACTTT	CASSLAQGSSPLHF
TRBJ2-7	many	TRBV20-1	-	TGCAGTGCACTTCAGGGAGGTGAGCAGTACTTC	CSALQGGEQYF
TRBJ1-4	few	TRBV29-1	-	TGCAGCGCCCGTGGGAGGGGGGCGACCCTCGGGGAAAAACTGTTTTTT	CSARGRGATLGEKLFF
TRBJ2-5	many	TRBV6-1	-	TGTGCCATCTCAGATAGGGGCCCCCAAGTGACCCAGTACTTC	CAISDRGPQVTQYF
TRBJ2-2	-	TRBV4-2	-	TGTGCCAGCAGCCAAGACCGGAGGGGCGGGGAGCTGTTTTTT	CASSQDRRGGELFF
TRBJ1-2	-	TRBV7-9	-	TGTGCCAGCAGCGTACAGCATGGCCACACCTTC	CASSVQHGHTF
TRBJ2-6	-	TRBV20-1	-	TGCAGTGCTAGCCCGGGGAGGTCTGGGGCCAACGTCCTGACTTTC	CSASPGRSGANVLTF
TRBJ1-2	many	TRBV7-2	TRBD1	TGTGCCAGCAGCCAGTCTACAGGGGTCTATGGCTACACCTTC	CASSQSTGVYGYTF
TRBJ2-7	-	TRBV7-2	TRBD2	TGTGCCAGCAGCTATACAAGCGGGAGGGATTACGGGCAGTACTTC	CASSYTSGRDYGQYF
TRBJ1-2	many	TRBV6-1	-	TGTGCCAGCAGTGAACCCAAGAGGGACCGCGGCTACACCTTC	CASSEPKRDRGYTF
TRBJ1-5	-	TRBV12-3/TRBV12-4	-	TGTGCCAGCAGTCGAAACAGGGTGAAACAGCCCCAGCATTTT	CASSRNRVKQPQHF
TRBJ2-7	many	TRBV7-9	TRBD2	TGTGCCAGCAGCTTACTAGCGGGAGTCGAGCAGTACTTC	CASSLLAGVEQYF
TRBJ1-1	-	TRBV6-2/TRBV6-3	-	TGTGCCAGCAGTTACAGGAACTTTGAAGCTTTCTTT	CASSYRNFEAFF
TRBJ2-3	many	TRBV2	TRBD2	TGTGCCAGCAGTATAGTTAGCGGGAGGGTTGCAGATACGCAGTATTTT	CASSIVSGRVADTQYF
TRBJ1-6	-	TRBV4-3	-	TGCGCCAGCAGCCGAGAGGCAGGGGTTTGGGATTCACCCCTCCACTTT	CASSREAGVWDSPLHF
TRBJ1-1	many	TRBV7-9	-	TGTGCCAGCAGCCTAGAGATTTTTTTGAATACTGAAGCTTTCTTT	CASSLEIFLNTEAFF
TRBJ2-1	many	TRBV13	TRBD2	TGTGCCAGCAGACCACTAGCGGGAGCCTCCTACAATGAGCAGTTCTTC	CASRPLAGASYNEQFF
TRBJ1-5	many	TRBV20-1	-	TGCAGTGCCACCGGGACCAACAATCAGCCCCAGCATTTT	CSATGTNNQPQHF